The T cell receptor (beta chain) described here comes from a study of T cells in Graves' hyperthyroidism and ophthalmopathy. What was amplified from RNA transcripts were TCR beta CDR3 regions. The primer set for the first-round RT-PCR of the TCR CDR3 was HTBI. TCRdb recomputed calls from the multiplex PCR reads with MiXCR, one row per CDR3 protein. The sample consists of some 180,000 distinct CDR3 sequences, over 15% of them appearing once. Trimming stripped 6 bases from V and 7 bases from J, with 10 bases between. The CDR3 has 12 amino acids. The receptor was isolated from a woman in her forties or fifties with Graves' hyperthyroidism. The sequenced material came from blood. V gene TRBV12-3 or TRBV12-4 combines with J gene TRBJ1-5; D remains unclear. The CDR3 DNA reads as TGTGCCAGCAGCGCCTGGCAACAGCCCCAGCATTTT. Translated, it gives CASSAWQQPQHF.